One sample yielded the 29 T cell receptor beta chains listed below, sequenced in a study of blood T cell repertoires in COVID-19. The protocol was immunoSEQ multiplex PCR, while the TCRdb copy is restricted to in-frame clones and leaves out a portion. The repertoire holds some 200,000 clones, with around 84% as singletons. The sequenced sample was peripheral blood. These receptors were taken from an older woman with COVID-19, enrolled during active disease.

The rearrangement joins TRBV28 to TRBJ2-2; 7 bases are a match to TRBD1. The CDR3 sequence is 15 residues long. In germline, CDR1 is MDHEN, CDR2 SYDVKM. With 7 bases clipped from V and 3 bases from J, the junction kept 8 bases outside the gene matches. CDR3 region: CASKMGQLHTGELFF. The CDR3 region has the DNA TGTGCCAGCAAAATGGGACAGCTTCACACCGGGGAGCTGTTTTTT.

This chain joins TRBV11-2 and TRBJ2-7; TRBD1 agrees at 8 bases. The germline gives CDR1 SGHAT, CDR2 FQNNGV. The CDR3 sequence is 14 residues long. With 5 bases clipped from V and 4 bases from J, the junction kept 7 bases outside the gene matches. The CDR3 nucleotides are TGTGCCAGCAGCCTTACAGGGGGAGGATACGAGCAGTACGTC. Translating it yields CASSLTGGGYEQYV.

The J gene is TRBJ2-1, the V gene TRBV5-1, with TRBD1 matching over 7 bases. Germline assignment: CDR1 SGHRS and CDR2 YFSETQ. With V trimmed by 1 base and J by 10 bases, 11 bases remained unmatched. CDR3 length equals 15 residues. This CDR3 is CASSLKGGAMEEQFF. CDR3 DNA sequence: TGCGCCAGCAGCTTGAAAGGGGGCGCGATGGAGGAGCAGTTCTTC.

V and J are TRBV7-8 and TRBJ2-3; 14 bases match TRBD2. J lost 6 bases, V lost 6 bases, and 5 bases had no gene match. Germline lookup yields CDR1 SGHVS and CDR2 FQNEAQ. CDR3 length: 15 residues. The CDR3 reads CASRLTSGRADTQYF. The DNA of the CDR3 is TGTGCCAGCAGGTTGACTAGCGGGAGGGCTGATACGCAGTATTTT.

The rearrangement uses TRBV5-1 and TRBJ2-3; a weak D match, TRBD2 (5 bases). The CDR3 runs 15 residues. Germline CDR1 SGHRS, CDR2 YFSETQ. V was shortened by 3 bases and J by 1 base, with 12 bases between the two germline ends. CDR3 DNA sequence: TGCGCCAGCAGCTCTAGCCAGACGGGCACAGATACGCAGTATTTT. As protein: CASSSSQTGTDTQYF.

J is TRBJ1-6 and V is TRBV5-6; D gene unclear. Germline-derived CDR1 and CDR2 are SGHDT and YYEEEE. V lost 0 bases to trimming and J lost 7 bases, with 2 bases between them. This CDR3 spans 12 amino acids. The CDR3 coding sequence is TGTGCCAGCAGCTTGGTAAATTCACCCCTCCACTTT. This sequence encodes CASSLVNSPLHF.

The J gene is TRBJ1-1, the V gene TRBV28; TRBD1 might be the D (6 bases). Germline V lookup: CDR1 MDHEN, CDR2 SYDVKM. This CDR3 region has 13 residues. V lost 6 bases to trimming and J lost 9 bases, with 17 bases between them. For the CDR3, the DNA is TGTGCCAGCAGGGGGGGGGCAGGCTCCCAAGCTTTCTTT. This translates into CASRGGAGSQAFF.

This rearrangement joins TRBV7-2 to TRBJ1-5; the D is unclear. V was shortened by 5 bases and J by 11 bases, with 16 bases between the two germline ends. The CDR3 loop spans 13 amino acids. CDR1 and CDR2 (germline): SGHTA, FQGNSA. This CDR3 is CASSPLGSVAQHF. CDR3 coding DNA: TGTGCCAGCAGCCCCCTGGGGAGTGTGGCCCAGCATTTT. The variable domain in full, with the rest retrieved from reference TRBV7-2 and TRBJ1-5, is GAGVSQSPSNKVTEKGKDVELRCDPISGHTALYWYRQSLGQGLEFLIYFQGNSAPDKSGLPSDRFSAERTGGSVSTLTIQRTQQEDSAVYLCASSPLGSVAQHFGDGTRLSIL.

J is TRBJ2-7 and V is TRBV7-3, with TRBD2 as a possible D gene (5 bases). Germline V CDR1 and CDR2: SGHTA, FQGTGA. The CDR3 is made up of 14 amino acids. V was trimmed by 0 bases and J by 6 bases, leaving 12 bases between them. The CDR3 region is CASSLTPGWVEQYV. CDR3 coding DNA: TGTGCCAGCAGCTTAACCCCGGGGTGGGTCGAGCAGTACGTC.

The DNA for the CDR3 is TGTGCCAGCAGCCAAGTGGGTCGGCTGGAGGGGAGCTACGAGCAGTACTTC. Translated, it gives CASSQVGRLEGSYEQYF. The V and J genes are TRBV4-2 and TRBJ2-7; D may be TRBD2 (6 bases). Between the trimmed V and J ends, which lost 1 base and 3 bases, there was a span of 19 bases. The CDR3 runs 17 residues. Germline CDR1 reads LGHNA; CDR2 reads YNFKEQ.

The CDR3 sequence is CASSLAWGETQYF. Written as DNA, the CDR3 is TGTGCCAGCAGCTTAGCATGGGGCGAGACCCAGTACTTC. J is TRBJ2-5 and V is TRBV7-2; D is possibly TRBD1 (5 bases). The V gene lost 0 bases and the J gene lost 5 bases, with 7 bases spanning the gap. Germline CDR1 reads SGHTA; CDR2 reads FQGNSA. The CDR3 length is 13 residues.

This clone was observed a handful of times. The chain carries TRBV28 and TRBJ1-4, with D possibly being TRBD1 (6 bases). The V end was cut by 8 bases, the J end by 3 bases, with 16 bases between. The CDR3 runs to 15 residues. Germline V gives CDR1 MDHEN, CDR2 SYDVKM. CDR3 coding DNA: TGTGCCAGCGGGAGGGTAGGGGGTTCTAATGAAAAACTGTTTTTT. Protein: CASGRVGGSNEKLFF.

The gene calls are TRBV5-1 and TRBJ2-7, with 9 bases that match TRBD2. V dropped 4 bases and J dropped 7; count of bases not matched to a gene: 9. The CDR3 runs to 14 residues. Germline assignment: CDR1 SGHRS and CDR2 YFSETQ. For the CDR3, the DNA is TGCGCCAGCAGCGCGGGACTAGCCGAGGGGGAGCAGTACTTC. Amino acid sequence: CASSAGLAEGEQYF.

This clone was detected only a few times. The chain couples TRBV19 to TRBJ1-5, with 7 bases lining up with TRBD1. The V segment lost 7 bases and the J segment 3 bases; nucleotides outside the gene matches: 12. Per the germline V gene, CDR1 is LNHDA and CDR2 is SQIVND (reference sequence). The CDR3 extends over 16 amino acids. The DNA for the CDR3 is TGTGCCAGTAAGGGGGCACCGGGACAGTTCAATCAGCCCCAGCATTTT. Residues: CASKGAPGQFNQPQHF.

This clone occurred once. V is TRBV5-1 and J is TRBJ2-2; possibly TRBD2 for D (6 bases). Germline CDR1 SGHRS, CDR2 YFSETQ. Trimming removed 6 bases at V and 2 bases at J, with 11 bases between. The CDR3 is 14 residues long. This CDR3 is CASMGGANTGELFF. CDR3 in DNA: TGCGCCAGCATGGGCGGGGCAAACACCGGGGAGCTGTTTTTT. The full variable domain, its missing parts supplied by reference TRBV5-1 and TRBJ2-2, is KAGVTQTPRYLIKTRGQQVTLSCSPISGHRSVSWYQQTPGQGLQFLFEYFSETQRNKGNFPGRFSGRQFSNSRSEMNVSTLELGDSALYLCASMGGANTGELFFGEGSRLTVL.

CDR3 DNA: TGTGCCAGCAGCTTCCAGGGGAATAGCAATCAGCCCCAGCATTTT. Encoded protein: CASSFQGNSNQPQHF. The chain combines TRBV7-2 with TRBJ1-5, with TRBD1 as a possible D gene (6 bases). V dropped 3 bases and J dropped 0 bases, with 9 bases sitting between them. CDR1 and CDR2 from the germline V gene are SGHTA and FQGNSA. This CDR3 is built from 15 residues.

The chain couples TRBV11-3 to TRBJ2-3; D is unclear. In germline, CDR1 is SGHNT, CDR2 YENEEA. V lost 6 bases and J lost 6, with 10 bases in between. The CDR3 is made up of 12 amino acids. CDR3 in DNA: TGTGCCAGCAGTACCCTGGAGGATACGCAGTATTTT. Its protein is CASSTLEDTQYF.

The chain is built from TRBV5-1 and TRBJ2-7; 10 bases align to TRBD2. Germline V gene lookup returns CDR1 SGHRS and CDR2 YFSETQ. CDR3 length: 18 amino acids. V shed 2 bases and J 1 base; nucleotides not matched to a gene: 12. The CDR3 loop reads CASSFRTSGASLSYEQYF. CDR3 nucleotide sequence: TGCGCCAGCAGCTTCCGGACTAGCGGAGCCTCCCTTTCCTACGAGCAGTACTTC.

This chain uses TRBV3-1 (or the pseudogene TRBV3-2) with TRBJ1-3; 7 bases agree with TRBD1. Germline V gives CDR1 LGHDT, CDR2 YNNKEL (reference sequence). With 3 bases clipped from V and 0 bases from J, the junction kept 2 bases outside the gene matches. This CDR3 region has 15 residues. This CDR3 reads CASSQRQGSGNTIYF. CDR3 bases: TGTGCCAGCAGCCAGAGACAGGGCTCTGGAAACACCATATATTTT.

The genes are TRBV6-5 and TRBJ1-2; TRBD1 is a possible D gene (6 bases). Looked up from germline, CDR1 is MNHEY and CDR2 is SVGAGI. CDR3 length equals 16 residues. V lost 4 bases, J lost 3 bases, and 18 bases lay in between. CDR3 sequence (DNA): TGTGCCAGCAGTTCCCTCCCCGGGACACCTTACTATGGCTACACCTTC. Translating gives CASSSLPGTPYYGYTF.

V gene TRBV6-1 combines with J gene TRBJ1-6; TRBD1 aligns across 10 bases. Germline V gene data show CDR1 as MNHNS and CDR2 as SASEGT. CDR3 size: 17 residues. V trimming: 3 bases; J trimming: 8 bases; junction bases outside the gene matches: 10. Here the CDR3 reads CASSDSGRQGAYSPLHF. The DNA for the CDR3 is TGTGCCAGCAGTGATTCGGGGAGACAGGGGGCTTATTCACCCCTCCACTTT.

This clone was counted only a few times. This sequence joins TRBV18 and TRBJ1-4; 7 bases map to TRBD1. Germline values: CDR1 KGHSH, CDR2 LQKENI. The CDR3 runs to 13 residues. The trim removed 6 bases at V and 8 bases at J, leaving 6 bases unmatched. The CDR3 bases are TGTGCCAGCTCCCTAGACAGGGACGAAAAACTGTTTTTT. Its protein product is CASSLDRDEKLFF.

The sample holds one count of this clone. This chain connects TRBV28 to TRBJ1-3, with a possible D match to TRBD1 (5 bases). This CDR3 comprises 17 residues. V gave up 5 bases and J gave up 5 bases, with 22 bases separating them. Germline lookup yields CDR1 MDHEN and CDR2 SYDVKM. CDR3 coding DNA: TGTGCCAGCAGTCCGACCATTGTTAGGGGCAATAGAAACACCATATATTTT. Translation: CASSPTIVRGNRNTIYF.

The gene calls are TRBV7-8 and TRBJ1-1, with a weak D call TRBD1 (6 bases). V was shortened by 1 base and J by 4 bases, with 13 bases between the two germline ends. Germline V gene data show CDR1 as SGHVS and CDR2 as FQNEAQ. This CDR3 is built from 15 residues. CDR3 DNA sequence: TGTGCCAGCAGCTTAGGCACAGGGATCACCACTGAAGCTTTCTTT. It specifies CASSLGTGITTEAFF.

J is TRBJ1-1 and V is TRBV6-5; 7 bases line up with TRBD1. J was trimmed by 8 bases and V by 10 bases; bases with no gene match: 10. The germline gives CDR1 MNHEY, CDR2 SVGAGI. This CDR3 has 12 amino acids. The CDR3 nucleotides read TGTGCCACGAACTCAGGGGGAGCCGAAGCTTTCTTT. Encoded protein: CATNSGGAEAFF.

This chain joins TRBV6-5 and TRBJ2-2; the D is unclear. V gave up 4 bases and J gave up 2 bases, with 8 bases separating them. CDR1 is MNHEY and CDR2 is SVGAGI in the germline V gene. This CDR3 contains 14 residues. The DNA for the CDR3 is TGTGCCAGCAGTTCGTCTTTTAACACCGGGGAGCTGTTTTTT. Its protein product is CASSSSFNTGELFF.

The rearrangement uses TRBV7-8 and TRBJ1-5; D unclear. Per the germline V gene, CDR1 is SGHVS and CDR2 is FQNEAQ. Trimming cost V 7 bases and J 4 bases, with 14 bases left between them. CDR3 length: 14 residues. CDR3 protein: CASNGEGRNQPQHF. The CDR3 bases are TGTGCCAGCAATGGGGAGGGTCGAAATCAGCCCCAGCATTTT. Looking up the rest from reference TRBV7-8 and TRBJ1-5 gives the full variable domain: GAGVSQSPRYKVAKRGQDVALRCDPISGHVSLFWYQQALGQGPEFLTYFQNEAQLDKSGLPSDRFFAERPEGSVSTLKIQRTQQEDSAVYLCASNGEGRNQPQHFGDGTRLSIL.

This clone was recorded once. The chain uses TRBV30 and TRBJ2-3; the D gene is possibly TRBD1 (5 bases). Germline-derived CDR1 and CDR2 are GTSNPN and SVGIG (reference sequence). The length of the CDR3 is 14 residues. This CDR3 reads CARVGPGSTDTQYF. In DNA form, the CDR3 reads TGTGCTAGGGTTGGGCCAGGGAGCACAGATACGCAGTATTTT.

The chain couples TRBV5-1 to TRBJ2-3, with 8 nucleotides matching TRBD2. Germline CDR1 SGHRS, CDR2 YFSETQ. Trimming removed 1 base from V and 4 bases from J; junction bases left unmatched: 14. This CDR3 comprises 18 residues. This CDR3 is CASSLSSGGRDGADTQYF. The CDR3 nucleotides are TGCGCCAGCAGCTTGTCAAGCGGGGGAAGGGATGGGGCAGATACGCAGTATTTT.